The 21 T cell receptor beta chains below were found in one sample sequenced in a study of blood T cell repertoires in COVID-19. The data were produced by immunoSEQ multiplex PCR, yet TCRdb's version contains in-frame clones alone and is incomplete. The sample carries fewer than 100,000 clones, under 85% recorded once. Sequencing used peripheral blood. The receptor set was obtained from a man aged 70-80 years with acute or convalescent COVID-19.

The chain links TRBV5-1 to TRBJ1-6; possible D gene TRBD1, 5 bases. The CDR3 spans 15 residues. In germline, CDR1 is SGHRS, CDR2 YFSETQ. V was trimmed by 1 base and J by 5 bases, leaving 10 bases between them. CDR3 nucleotides: TGCGCCAGCAGCTTGTGGGGCGAGGATAATTCACCCCTCCACTTT. Translated: CASSLWGEDNSPLHF.

The genes are TRBV19 and TRBJ2-3, with 9 bases fitting TRBD2. V was pared by 8 bases and J by 0 bases, with 9 bases of the junction left unmatched. The CDR3 consists of 16 residues. Germline assignment: CDR1 LNHDA and CDR2 SQIVND (reference sequence). The CDR3 spells CASWEAGGASTDTQYF. CDR3 sequence (DNA): TGTGCCAGTTGGGAAGCGGGAGGAGCCAGCACAGATACGCAGTATTTT. Full variable domain (rest looked up from reference TRBV19 and TRBJ2-3): DGGITQSPKYLFRKEGQNVTLSCEQNLNHDAMYWYRQDPGQGLRLIYYSQIVNDFQKGDIAEGYSVSREKKESFPLTVTSAQKNPTAFYLCASWEAGGASTDTQYFGPGTRLTVL.

J is TRBJ1-1 and V is TRBV7-8; 9 nucleotides line up with TRBD1. Germline V gene data show CDR1 as SGHVS and CDR2 as FQNEAQ. V gave up 5 bases and J gave up 5 bases; unmatched junction bases: 3. The CDR3 spans 13 residues. CDR3 amino acids: CASSLTGGTEAFF. The CDR3 nucleotides are TGTGCCAGCAGCCTGACAGGGGGAACTGAAGCTTTCTTT.

The rearrangement joins TRBV5-4 to TRBJ1-6, with D perhaps matching TRBD1 (6 bases). Per germline, CDR1 SGHNT and CDR2 YYREEE (reference sequence). Trimming removed 4 bases at V and 1 base at J, with 15 bases between. The CDR3 extends over 17 amino acids. CDR3 DNA: TGTGCCAGCAGCGGGGGGGACACCCTATCCTATAATTCACCCCTCCACTTT. As protein: CASSGGDTLSYNSPLHF.

V and J are TRBV7-3 and TRBJ1-3; D not resolved. Germline CDR1 is SGHTA and CDR2 is FQGTGA. This CDR3 has 15 amino acids. The V and J ends lost 5 bases and 0 bases respectively, with 11 bases between them. The DNA for the CDR3 is TGTGCCAGCAGCCCTGTGGGCCCCTCTGGAAACACCATATATTTT. It encodes CASSPVGPSGNTIYF.

The chain combines TRBV28 with TRBJ1-1, with D hard to call. Germline loops: CDR1 MDHEN, CDR2 SYDVKM. V was shortened by 2 bases and J by 1 base, with 8 bases between the two germline ends. This CDR3 spans 14 amino acids. CDR3 in amino acids: CASSLVGKNTEAFF. In DNA form, the CDR3 reads TGTGCCAGCAGTTTAGTGGGCAAGAACACTGAAGCTTTCTTT. Variable domain in full (rest from reference TRBV28 and TRBJ1-1): DVKVTQSSRYLVKRTGEKVFLECVQDMDHENMFWYRQDPGLGLRLIYFSYDVKMKEKGDIPEGYSVSREKKERFSLILESASTNQTSMYLCASSLVGKNTEAFFGQGTRLTVV.

The chain is built from TRBV2 and TRBJ1-4; a possible D gene is TRBD1 (6 bases). Germline lookup yields CDR1 SNHLY and CDR2 FYNNEI. The CDR3 covers 15 residues. V was trimmed by 4 bases and J by 5 bases, leaving 14 bases between them. The CDR3 sequence: CASSARGGPNEKLFF. DNA for the CDR3: TGTGCCAGCAGTGCTCGAGGGGGTCCCAATGAAAAACTGTTTTTT.

The CDR3 loop reads CASSQSGGPEAFF. Written as DNA, the CDR3 is TGTGCCAGCAGCCAATCAGGGGGACCTGAAGCTTTCTTT. The chain links TRBV3-1 (or the pseudogene TRBV3-2) to TRBJ1-1; 7 nucleotides align to TRBD1. This CDR3 contains 13 residues. CDR1 and CDR2 from the germline V gene are LGHDT and YNNKEL (reference sequence). J gave up 6 bases and V 2 bases, and 3 bases lay outside the gene matches.

This clone was detected only once. The chain uses TRBV5-4 and TRBJ1-1; D might be TRBD1 (5 bases). The CDR3 is made up of 15 amino acids. The ends were cut back, 2 bases at V and 1 base at J, with 12 bases in the middle. Looked up from germline, CDR1 is SGHNT and CDR2 is YYREEE (reference sequence). This CDR3 is CASSLPRAKNTEAFF. The CDR3 bases are TGTGCCAGCAGCTTACCCAGGGCGAAGAACACTGAAGCTTTCTTT.

A single count supports this clone. The CDR3: CASSSLGTALLHF. CDR3 DNA: TGTGCCAGCAGTTCCCTCGGGACAGCCCTGCTCCACTTT. The rearrangement links TRBV27 to TRBJ1-6; the match to TRBD1 covers 7 bases. CDR1 is MNHEY, CDR2 SMNVEV, per germline (reference sequence). CDR3 length: 13 amino acids. The junction had 10 bases not matched to a gene; V was cut back by 4 bases and J by 16 bases.

The chain joins TRBV10-3 to TRBJ2-7; 15 nucleotides match TRBD2. This CDR3 spans 18 amino acids. With 3 bases clipped from V and 0 bases from J, the junction kept 6 bases outside the gene matches. CDR1 and CDR2 from the germline V gene are ENHRY and SYGVKD. CDR3 loop: CAISDWGTSGRISYEQYF. The CDR3 DNA follows: TGTGCCATCAGTGATTGGGGGACTAGCGGGAGGATCTCCTACGAGCAGTACTTC.

CDR3 residues: CASSLIGQGNQPQHF. CDR3 nucleotide sequence: TGTGCCAGCAGCTTAATAGGGCAGGGAAATCAGCCCCAGCATTTT. The chain employs TRBV7-2 and TRBJ1-5; maybe TRBD1 (5 bases). The V end lost 2 bases, the J end lost 4 bases, and 12 bases lay between the germline ends. The germline gives CDR1 SGHTA, CDR2 FQGNSA. The CDR3 is 15 residues long.

This rearrangement joins TRBV27 to TRBJ2-5; TRBD1 matches 7 bases. Per germline, CDR1 MNHEY and CDR2 SMNVEV (reference sequence). The CDR3 extends over 13 amino acids. Trimming removed 3 bases from V and 4 bases from J; junction bases left unmatched: 2. This CDR3 is CASSFAGGETQYF. CDR3 nucleotide sequence: TGTGCCAGCAGTTTTGCAGGGGGAGAGACCCAGTACTTC.

V is TRBV23-1 and J is TRBJ2-2, with 8 bases that match TRBD1. TRBV23-1 is given ORF status, its function remaining uncertain. The CDR3 has 18 residues. V shed 0 bases, J shed 4 bases, and the junction held 10 bases outside the gene matches. CDR3 DNA: TGCGCCAGCAGTCAATCCCTAAGGACAGGGTCGGGCACCGGGGAGCTGTTTTTT. This gives the protein CASSQSLRTGSGTGELFF.

The chain carries TRBV7-2 and TRBJ2-7, with 9 nucleotides matching TRBD1. J gave up 0 bases and V 1 base, and 7 bases lay outside the gene matches. Germline-derived CDR1 and CDR2 are SGHTA and FQGNSA. The CDR3 is made up of 17 amino acids. CDR3 DNA sequence: TGTGCCAGCAGCTTAGGGGGCGGGACAGGGACCTCCTACGAGCAGTACTTC. Amino acid sequence: CASSLGGGTGTSYEQYF.

The chain has TRBV7-9 and TRBJ2-7, with D possibly being TRBD2 (6 bases). CDR1 SEHNR and CDR2 FQNEAQ come from the germline V gene (reference sequence). V was shortened by 4 bases and J by 10 bases, with 26 bases between the two germline ends. The CDR3 sequence is 16 residues long. The CDR3 loop reads CASSSSFWTTSPSQYF. The CDR3 coding sequence is TGTGCCAGCAGCTCTTCGTTCTGGACTACCTCCCCTAGTCAGTACTTC.

This sequence joins TRBV28 and TRBJ2-7; 9 bases agree with TRBD1. The V and J ends lost 6 bases and 5 bases, in that order; junction bases with no gene match: 8. Germline CDR1 reads MDHEN; CDR2 reads SYDVKM. There are 14 residues in the CDR3. The CDR3 here is CASSRGQGSNEQYF. The CDR3 DNA reads TGTGCCAGCAGCCGGGGACAGGGCTCGAACGAGCAGTACTTC. Full variable domain (remainder filled in from reference TRBV28 and TRBJ2-7): DVKVTQSSRYLVKRTGEKVFLECVQDMDHENMFWYRQDPGLGLRLIYFSYDVKMKEKGDIPEGYSVSREKKERFSLILESASTNQTSMYLCASSRGQGSNEQYFGPGTRLTVT.

This clone was detected many times. The gene calls are TRBV5-6 and TRBJ2-2, with 8 nucleotides matching TRBD1. The J segment lost 5 bases and the V segment lost 3 bases, leaving 0 bases of the junction unmatched. Germline CDR1 and CDR2: SGHDT and YYEEEE. The CDR3 extends over 13 amino acids. In DNA, the CDR3 is TGTGCCAGCAGCTGGGACAGGACCGGGGAGCTGTTTTTT. It codes for CASSWDRTGELFF. The complete variable domain, with remaining parts taken from reference TRBV5-6 and TRBJ2-2, reads DAGVTQSPTHLIKTRGQQVTLRCSPKSGHDTVSWYQQALGQGPQFIFQYYEEEERQRGNFPDRFSGHQFPNYSSELNVNALLLGDSALYLCASSWDRTGELFFGEGSRLTVL.

The rearrangement uses TRBV7-8 and TRBJ2-7; D remains ambiguous. The CDR3 is 15 amino acids. Germline lookup yields CDR1 SGHVS and CDR2 FQNEAQ. Trimming took 3 bases from V and 0 from J, leaving 12 bases between them. CDR3 sequence: CASSFLVVSSYEQYF. The CDR3 DNA follows: TGTGCCAGCAGCTTCCTTGTGGTTAGCTCCTACGAGCAGTACTTC.

The chain joins TRBV2 to TRBJ2-2; the match to TRBD2 covers 12 bases. CDR3 length equals 15 residues. Losses at the gene ends were 7 bases for V and 7 bases for J; bases not matched to a gene: 7. The germline V gene encodes CDR1 SNHLY and CDR2 FYNNEI. The CDR3 sequence is CASTYLAGGIGELFF. CDR3 DNA: TGTGCCAGCACTTATCTAGCGGGAGGGATCGGGGAGCTGTTTTTT.

This clone is a singleton in its sample. V is TRBV15 and J is TRBJ1-1; 9 bases are shared with TRBD1. Germline V CDR1 and CDR2: LNHNV, YYDKDF (reference sequence). This CDR3 region has 16 residues. Trimming took 7 bases from V and 1 from J; bases not matched to a gene: 10. The CDR3 DNA is TGTGCCACCACCGGAGGACAGGGGCGTCGGAACACTGAAGCTTTCTTT. It translates to CATTGGQGRRNTEAFF.